Sequencing of this T cell receptor (beta chain) was carried out in a study of blood T cells in healthy people across ages. Study-wide findings and caveats: A strong correlation was found between TCR beta diversity and the percentage of naive T cells. Diversity figures based on one million T cells were deemed too low. Greater diversity and more naive CD4+ cells were seen in long-lived donors than in aged donors.

With a J-beta primer mix and a sample-barcoded 5' primer, a second PCR ran 7 to 11 cycles. Tags on each cDNA molecule came from a template-switch adaptor with 12 random nucleotides. Using its own MiXCR run on the 5' RACE reads, TCRdb lists one record per CDR3 protein. The sample lists some 1,800,000 distinct CDR3 sequences; about two fifths were seen once. Worth noting for this clonotype: Its antigen is still unknown.

Trimming pared 9 bases from V and 1 base from J, leaving 12 bases between. From germline, CDR1 is SGHKS and CDR2 YYEKEE (reference sequence). There are 13 residues in the CDR3. The sequence was collected from a human donor in good health. This chain uses TRBV5-5 with TRBJ2-3; D is possibly TRBD1 or TRBD2 (6 bases each). The sample was blood. The CDR3 loop is CATGAGGTDTQYF. The CDR3 DNA sequence: TGTGCCACGGGGGCAGGGGGCACAGATACGCAGTATTTT.